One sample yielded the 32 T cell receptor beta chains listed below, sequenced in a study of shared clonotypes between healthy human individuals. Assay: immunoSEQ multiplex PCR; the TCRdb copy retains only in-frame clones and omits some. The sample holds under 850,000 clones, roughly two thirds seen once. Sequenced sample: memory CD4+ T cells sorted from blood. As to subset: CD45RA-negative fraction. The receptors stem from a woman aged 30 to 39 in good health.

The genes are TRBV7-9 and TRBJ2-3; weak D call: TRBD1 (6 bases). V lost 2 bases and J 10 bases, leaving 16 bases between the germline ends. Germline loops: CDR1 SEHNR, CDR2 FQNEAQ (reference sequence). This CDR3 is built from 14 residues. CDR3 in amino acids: CASSLQEDSQAQYF. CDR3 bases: TGTGCCAGCAGCTTACAGGAGGACAGTCAGGCGCAGTATTTT.

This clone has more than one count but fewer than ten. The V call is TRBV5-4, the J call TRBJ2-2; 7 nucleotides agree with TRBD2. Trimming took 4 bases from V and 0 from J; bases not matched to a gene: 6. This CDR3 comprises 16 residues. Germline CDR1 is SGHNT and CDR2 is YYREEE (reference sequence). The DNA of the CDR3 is TGTGCCAGCAGCCCACAGGCGGGAGCGAACACCGGGGAGCTGTTTTTT. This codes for CASSPQAGANTGELFF.

In DNA form, the CDR3 reads TGTGCCACCAGCAGAGTGGTTAGCAATCAGCCCCAGCATTTT. As protein: CATSRVVSNQPQHF. This rearrangement joins TRBV15 to TRBJ1-5; no firm D call. Germline lookup yields CDR1 LNHNV and CDR2 YYDKDF (reference sequence). Trimming removed 1 base from V and 0 bases from J, with 4 bases in between. The CDR3 has 14 residues.

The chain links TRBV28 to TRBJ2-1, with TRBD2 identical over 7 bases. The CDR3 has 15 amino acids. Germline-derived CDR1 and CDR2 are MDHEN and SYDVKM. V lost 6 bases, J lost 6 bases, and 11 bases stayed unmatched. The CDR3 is CASSTGGGSANEQFF. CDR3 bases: TGTGCCAGCAGCACCGGCGGCGGGAGCGCCAATGAGCAGTTCTTC.

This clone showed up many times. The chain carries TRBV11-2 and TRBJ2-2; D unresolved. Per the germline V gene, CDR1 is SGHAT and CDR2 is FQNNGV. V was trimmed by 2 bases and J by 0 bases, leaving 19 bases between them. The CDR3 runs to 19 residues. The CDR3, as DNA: TGTGCCAGCAGCTTAAGGCAGTGGCAGTCTAACGCGAACACCGGGGAGCTGTTTTTT. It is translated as CASSLRQWQSNANTGELFF.

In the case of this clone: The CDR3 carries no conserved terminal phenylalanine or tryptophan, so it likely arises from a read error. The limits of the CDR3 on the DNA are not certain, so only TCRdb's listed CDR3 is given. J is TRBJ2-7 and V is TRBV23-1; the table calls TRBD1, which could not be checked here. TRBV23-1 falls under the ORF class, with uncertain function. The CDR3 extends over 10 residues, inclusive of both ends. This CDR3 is CASSQGQDVC.

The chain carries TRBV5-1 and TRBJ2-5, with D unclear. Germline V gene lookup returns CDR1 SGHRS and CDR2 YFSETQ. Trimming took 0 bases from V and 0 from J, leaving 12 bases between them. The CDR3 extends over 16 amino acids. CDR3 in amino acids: CASSLARQLNQETQYF. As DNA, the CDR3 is TGCGCCAGCAGCTTGGCCAGGCAGCTAAACCAAGAGACCCAGTACTTC.

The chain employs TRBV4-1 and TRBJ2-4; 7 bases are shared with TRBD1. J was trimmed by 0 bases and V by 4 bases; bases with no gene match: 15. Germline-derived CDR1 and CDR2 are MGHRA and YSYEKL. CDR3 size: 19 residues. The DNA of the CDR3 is TGCGCCAGCAGCCGCAGGGACAGTGGAACAAAGGGAGCCAAAAACATTCAGTACTTC. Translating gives CASSRRDSGTKGAKNIQYF.

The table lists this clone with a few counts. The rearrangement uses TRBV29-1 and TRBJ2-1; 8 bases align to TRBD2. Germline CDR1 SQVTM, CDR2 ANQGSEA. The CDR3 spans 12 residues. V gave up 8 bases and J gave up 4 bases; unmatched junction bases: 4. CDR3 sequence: CSCGGGYNEQFF. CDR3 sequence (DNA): TGCAGCTGTGGCGGGGGGTACAATGAGCAGTTCTTC.

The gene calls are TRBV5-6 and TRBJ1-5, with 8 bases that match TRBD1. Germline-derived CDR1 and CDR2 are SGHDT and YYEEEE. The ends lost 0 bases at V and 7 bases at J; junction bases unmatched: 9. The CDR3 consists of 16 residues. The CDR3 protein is CASSLGPQGGWQPQHF. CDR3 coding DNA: TGTGCCAGCAGCTTGGGGCCACAGGGGGGGTGGCAGCCCCAGCATTTT.

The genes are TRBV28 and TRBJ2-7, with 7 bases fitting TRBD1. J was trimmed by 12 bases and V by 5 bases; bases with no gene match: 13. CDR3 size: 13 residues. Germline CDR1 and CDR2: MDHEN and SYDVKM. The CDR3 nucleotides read TGTGCCAGCAGTCCTTTGGACAGAACAGGGGTGTACTTC. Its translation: CASSPLDRTGVYF.

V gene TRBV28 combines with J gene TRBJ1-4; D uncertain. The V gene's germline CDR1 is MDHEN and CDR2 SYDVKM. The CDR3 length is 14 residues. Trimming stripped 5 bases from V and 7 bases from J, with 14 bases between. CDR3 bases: TGTGCCAGCAGTGGCGTCCCCCTCGGTGAAAAACTGTTTTTT. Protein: CASSGVPLGEKLFF.

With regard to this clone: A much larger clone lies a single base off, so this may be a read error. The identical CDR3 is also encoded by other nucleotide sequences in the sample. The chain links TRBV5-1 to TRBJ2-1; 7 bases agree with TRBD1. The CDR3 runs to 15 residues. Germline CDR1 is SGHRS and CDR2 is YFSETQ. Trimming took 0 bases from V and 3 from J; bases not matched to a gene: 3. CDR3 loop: CASSLGDRDYNEQFF. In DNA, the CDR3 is TGCGCCAGCAGCTTGGGTGACAGGGACTACAATGAGCAGTTCTTC.

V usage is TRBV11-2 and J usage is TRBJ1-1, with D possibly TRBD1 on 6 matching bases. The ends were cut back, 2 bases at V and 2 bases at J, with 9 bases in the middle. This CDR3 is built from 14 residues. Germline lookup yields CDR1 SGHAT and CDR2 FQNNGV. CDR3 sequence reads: CASSLYGGNTEAFF. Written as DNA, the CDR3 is TGTGCCAGCAGCTTATACGGGGGCAACACTGAAGCTTTCTTT.

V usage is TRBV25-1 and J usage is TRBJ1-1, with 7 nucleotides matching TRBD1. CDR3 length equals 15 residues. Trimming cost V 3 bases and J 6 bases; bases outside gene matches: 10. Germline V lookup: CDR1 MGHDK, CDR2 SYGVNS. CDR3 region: CASSDQYGTGAEAFF. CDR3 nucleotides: TGTGCCAGCAGTGATCAATACGGTACAGGGGCTGAAGCTTTCTTT.

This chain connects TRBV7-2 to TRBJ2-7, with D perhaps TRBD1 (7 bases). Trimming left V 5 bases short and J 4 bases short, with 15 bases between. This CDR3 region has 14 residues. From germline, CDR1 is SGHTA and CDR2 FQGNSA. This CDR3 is CASSPGGRHYEQYF. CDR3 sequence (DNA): TGTGCCAGCAGCCCAGGGGGGCGACATTACGAGCAGTACTTC.

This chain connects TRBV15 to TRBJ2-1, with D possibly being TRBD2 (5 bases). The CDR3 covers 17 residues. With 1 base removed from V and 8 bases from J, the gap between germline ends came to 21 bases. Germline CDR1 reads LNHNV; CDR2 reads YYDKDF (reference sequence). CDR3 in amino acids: CATSRGVTRKGSDEQFF. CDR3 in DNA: TGTGCCACCAGCAGAGGGGTCACACGGAAAGGGAGTGATGAGCAGTTCTTC.

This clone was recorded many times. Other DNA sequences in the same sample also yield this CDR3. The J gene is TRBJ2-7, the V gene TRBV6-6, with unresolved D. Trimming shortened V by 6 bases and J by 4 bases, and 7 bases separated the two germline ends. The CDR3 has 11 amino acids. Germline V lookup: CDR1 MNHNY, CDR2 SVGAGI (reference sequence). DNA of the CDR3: TGTGCCAGCAGGGGCTCATACGAGCAGTACTTC. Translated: CASRGSYEQYF.

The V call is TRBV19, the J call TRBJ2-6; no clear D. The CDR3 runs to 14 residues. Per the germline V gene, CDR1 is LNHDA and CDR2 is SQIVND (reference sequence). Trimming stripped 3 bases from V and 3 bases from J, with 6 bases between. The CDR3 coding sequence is TGTGCCAGTAGTATGGGTTTTGGGGCCAACGTCCTGACTTTC. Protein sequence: CASSMGFGANVLTF.

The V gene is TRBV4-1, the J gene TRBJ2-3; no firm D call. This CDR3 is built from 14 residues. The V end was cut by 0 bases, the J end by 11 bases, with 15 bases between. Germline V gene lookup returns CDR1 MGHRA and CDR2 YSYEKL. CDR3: CASSQEALGIGQYF. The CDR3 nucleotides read TGCGCCAGCAGCCAAGAAGCTCTGGGGATTGGGCAGTATTTT.

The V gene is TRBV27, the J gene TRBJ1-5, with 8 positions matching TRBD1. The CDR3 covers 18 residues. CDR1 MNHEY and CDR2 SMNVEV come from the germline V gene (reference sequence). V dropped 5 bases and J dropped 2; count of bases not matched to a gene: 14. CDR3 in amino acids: CASSQTSRGRGGNQPQHF. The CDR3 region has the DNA TGTGCCAGCAGTCAAACCTCCAGGGGGCGCGGGGGCAATCAGCCCCAGCATTTT.

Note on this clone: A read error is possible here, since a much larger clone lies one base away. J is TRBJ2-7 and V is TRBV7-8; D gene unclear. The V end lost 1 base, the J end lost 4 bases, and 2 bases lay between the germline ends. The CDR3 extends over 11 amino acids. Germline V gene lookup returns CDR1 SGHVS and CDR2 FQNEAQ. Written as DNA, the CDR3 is TGTGCCAGCAGCTTAGTGTACGAGCAGTACTTC. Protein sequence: CASSLVYEQYF.

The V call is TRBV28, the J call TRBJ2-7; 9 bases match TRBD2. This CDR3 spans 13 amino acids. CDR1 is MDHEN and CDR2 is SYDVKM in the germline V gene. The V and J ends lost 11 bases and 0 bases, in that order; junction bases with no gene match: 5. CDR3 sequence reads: CASAGGGSYEQYF. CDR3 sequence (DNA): TGTGCCTCGGCGGGAGGGGGCTCCTACGAGCAGTACTTC. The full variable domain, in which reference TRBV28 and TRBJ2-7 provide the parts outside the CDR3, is DVKVTQSSRYLVKRTGEKVFLECVQDMDHENMFWYRQDPGLGLRLIYFSYDVKMKEKGDIPEGYSVSREKKERFSLILESASTNQTSMYLCASAGGGSYEQYFGPGTRLTVT.

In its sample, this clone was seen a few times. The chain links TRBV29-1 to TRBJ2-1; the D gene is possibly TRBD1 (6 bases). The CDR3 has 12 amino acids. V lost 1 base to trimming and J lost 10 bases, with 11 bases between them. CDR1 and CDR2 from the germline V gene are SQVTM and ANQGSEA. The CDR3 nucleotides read TGCAGCGTTGAAGGGGGGCCCAGAGAGCAGTTCTTC. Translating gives CSVEGGPREQFF.

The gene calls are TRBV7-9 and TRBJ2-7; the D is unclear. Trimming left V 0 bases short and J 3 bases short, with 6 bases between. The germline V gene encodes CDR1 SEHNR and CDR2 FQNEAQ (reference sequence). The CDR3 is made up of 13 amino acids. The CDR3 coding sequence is TGTGCCAGCAGCTTAGCCCCTTTCTACGAGCAGTACTTC. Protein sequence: CASSLAPFYEQYF.

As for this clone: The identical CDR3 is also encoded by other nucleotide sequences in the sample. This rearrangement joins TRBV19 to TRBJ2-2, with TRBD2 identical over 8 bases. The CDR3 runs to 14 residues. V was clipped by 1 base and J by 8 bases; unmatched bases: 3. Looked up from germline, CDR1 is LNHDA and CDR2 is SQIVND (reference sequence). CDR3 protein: CASSIAGGPGELFF. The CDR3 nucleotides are TGTGCCAGTAGTATAGCGGGAGGGCCGGGGGAGCTGTTTTTT.

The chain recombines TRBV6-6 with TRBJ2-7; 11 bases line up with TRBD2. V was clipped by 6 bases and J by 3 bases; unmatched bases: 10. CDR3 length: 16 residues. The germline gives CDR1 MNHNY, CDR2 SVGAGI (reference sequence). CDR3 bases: TGTGCCAGCAGAGACCTAGGGACTAGCGGCGGCTACGAGCAGTACTTC. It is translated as CASRDLGTSGGYEQYF.

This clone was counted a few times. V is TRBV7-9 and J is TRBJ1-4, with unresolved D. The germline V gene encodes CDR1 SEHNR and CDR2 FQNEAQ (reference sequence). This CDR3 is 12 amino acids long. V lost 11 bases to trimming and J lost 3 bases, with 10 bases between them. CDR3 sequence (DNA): TGTGCCTGTGGCCGGGCTAATGAAAAACTGTTTTTT. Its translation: CACGRANEKLFF.

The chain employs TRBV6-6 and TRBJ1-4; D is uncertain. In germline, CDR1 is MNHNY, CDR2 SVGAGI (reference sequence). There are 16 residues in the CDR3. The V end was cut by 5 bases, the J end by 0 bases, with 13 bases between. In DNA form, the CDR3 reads TGTGCCAGCAGTAACCCGGACGGTGCAACTAATGAAAAACTGTTTTTT. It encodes CASSNPDGATNEKLFF.

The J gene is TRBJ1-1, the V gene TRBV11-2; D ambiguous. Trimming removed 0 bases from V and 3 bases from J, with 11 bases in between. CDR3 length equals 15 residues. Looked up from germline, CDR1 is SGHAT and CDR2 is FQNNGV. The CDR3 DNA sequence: TGTGCCAGCAGCTTAGAGGGAGGGTTCCACACTGAAGCTTTCTTT. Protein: CASSLEGGFHTEAFF.

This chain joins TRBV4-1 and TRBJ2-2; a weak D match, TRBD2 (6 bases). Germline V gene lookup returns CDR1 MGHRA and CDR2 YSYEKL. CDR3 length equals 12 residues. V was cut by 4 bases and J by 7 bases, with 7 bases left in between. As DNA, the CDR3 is TGCGCCAGCAGCCCCGGGGGCGGGGAGCTGTTTTTT. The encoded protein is CASSPGGGELFF.

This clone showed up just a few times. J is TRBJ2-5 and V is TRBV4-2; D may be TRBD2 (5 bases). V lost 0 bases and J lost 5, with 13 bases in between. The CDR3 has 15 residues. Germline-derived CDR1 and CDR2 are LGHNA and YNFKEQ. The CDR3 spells CASSQDLQERETQYF. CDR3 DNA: TGTGCCAGCAGCCAAGATCTACAAGAGCGGGAGACCCAGTACTTC.